This T cell receptor (beta chain) is from a study of CD8 T cells in ankylosing spondylitis. This clonotype was detected ten times or more. Trimming took 3 bases from V and 4 from J; bases not matched to a gene: 11. The CDR3 covers 16 residues. Germline V gene sequence: CDR1 MNHNS, CDR2 SASEGT. Using its own MiXCR run on the 5' RACE reads, TCRdb lists one record per CDR3 protein. The profile covers 150,000 to 200,000 distinct CDR3 sequences, with around 19% appearing a single time and approximately 7.6% taken by the ten largest. The gene calls are TRBV6-1 and TRBJ1-2, with 7 bases matching TRBD1. This receptor was identified in a male donor with ankylosing spondylitis or in good health (not recorded which). Sequencing was done on a sample of blood, either unsorted or a sorted T cell fraction (not recorded which). The chain's CDR3 is CASSDAKTGRFYGYTF. Written as DNA, the CDR3 is TGTGCCAGCAGTGATGCGAAGACAGGGCGGTTCTATGGCTACACCTTC.